Below are 20 T cell receptor beta chains sequenced from a single sample in a study of blood T cell repertoires in COVID-19. This table comes from immunoSEQ multiplex PCR, and its TCRdb copy is limited to in-frame clones, with some not included. The sample comprises a few hundred thousand clones, around nine tenths of which are singletons, and just over 7% rests with the top ten. Sequences were obtained from peripheral blood. Source of these receptors: a woman between 55 and 75 years old with COVID-19, enrolled during active disease.

The rearrangement joins TRBV6-5 to TRBJ1-2; D not certain. Germline V gene lookup returns CDR1 MNHEY and CDR2 SVGAGI. Trimming left V 6 bases short and J 4 bases short, with 12 bases between. The CDR3 consists of 13 residues. The CDR3 sequence: CASRAPGFYGYTF. CDR3 bases: TGTGCCAGCAGAGCTCCGGGGTTCTATGGCTACACCTTC.

This clone was detected only once. The chain couples TRBV18 to TRBJ1-1; weak D call: TRBD1 (6 bases). The CDR3 is 15 residues long. The germline CDR1 and CDR2 sequences are KGHSH and LQKENI. The V end was cut by 3 bases, the J end by 3 bases, with 14 bases between. The chain's CDR3 is CASSPRTVGDTEAFF. The CDR3 bases are TGTGCCAGCTCACCGCGGACAGTAGGAGACACTGAAGCTTTCTTT.

This clone was counted once. V is TRBV4-1 and J is TRBJ1-2, with TRBD1 matching over 9 bases. Germline V gene sequence: CDR1 MGHRA, CDR2 YSYEKL. The CDR3 has 15 residues. Losses at the gene ends were 0 bases for V and 2 bases for J; bases not matched to a gene: 1. CDR3 in DNA: TGCGCCAGCAGCCAAGATGGACAGGGGAACTATGGCTACACCTTC. Encoded protein: CASSQDGQGNYGYTF.

On this clone: Other nucleotide sequences in the sample specify the same CDR3. This chain joins TRBV5-1 and TRBJ1-1, with D unresolved. Trimming shortened V by 0 bases and J by 2 bases, and 5 bases separated the two germline ends. Germline V lookup: CDR1 SGHRS, CDR2 YFSETQ. This CDR3 contains 13 residues. CDR3 sequence: CASSLGVNTEAFF. CDR3 nucleotides: TGCGCCAGCAGCTTGGGAGTTAACACTGAAGCTTTCTTT.

The chain carries TRBV5-1 and TRBJ1-1; 10 positions agree with TRBD1. CDR1 is SGHRS and CDR2 is YFSETQ in the germline V gene. V was pared by 5 bases and J by 1 base, with 2 bases of the junction left unmatched. The CDR3 has 14 amino acids. This chain's CDR3 is CASRTGGTNTEAFF. The CDR3 DNA sequence: TGCGCCAGCAGGACAGGGGGCACGAACACTGAAGCTTTCTTT.

This sequence joins TRBV7-7 and TRBJ2-3; 13 bases match TRBD2. The CDR3 covers 15 residues. Germline CDR1 SSHAT, CDR2 FNYEAQ (reference sequence). V lost 5 bases, J lost 7 bases, and 6 bases stayed unmatched. Written as DNA, the CDR3 is TGTGCCAGCAGCGTGGGACTAGCGGGGAGATATACGCAGTATTTT. This encodes CASSVGLAGRYTQYF.

This clone has more than one count but fewer than ten. The chain couples TRBV11-3 to TRBJ2-3; TRBD1 matches at 9 bases. The CDR3 is 15 amino acids. In germline, CDR1 is SGHNT, CDR2 YENEEA. V lost 1 base and J lost 4; bases outside the gene matches: 3. For the CDR3, the DNA is TGTGCCAGCAGCTTAGGGGACAGGGAAGCAGATACGCAGTATTTT. It encodes CASSLGDREADTQYF. The complete variable domain, with remaining parts taken from reference TRBV11-3 and TRBJ2-3, reads EAGVVQSPRYKIIEKKQPVAFWCNPISGHNTLYWYLQNLGQGPELLIRYENEEAVDDSQLPKDRFSAERLKGVDSTLKIQPAELGDSAVYLCASSLGDREADTQYFGPGTRLTVL.

V and J are TRBV4-1 and TRBJ2-2; 11 bases are shared with TRBD2. Looked up from germline, CDR1 is MGHRA and CDR2 is YSYEKL. V was clipped by 2 bases and J by 3 bases; unmatched bases: 2. This CDR3 is built from 16 residues. This chain's CDR3 is CASSQTSGGYTGELFF. CDR3 sequence (DNA): TGCGCCAGCAGCCAAACTAGCGGGGGCTACACCGGGGAGCTGTTTTTT.

The chain uses TRBV7-3 and TRBJ2-3, with 8 bases that match TRBD2. The CDR3 totals 16 residues. CDR1 and CDR2 from the germline V gene are SGHTA and FQGTGA. The V gene end was trimmed by 4 bases and the J gene end by 2 bases; junction bases not matched to a gene: 8. The CDR3 DNA sequence: TGTGCCAGCAGCTCTCCGGGACTAGGGTACACAGATACGCAGTATTTT. Its translation is CASSSPGLGYTDTQYF.

The chain recombines TRBV6-2 or TRBV6-3 with TRBJ1-2; possibly TRBD1 for D (6 bases). Trimming removed 0 bases from V and 4 bases from J, with 15 bases in between. The CDR3 has 16 amino acids. CDR1 is MNHEY, CDR2 SVGEGT, per germline. Written as DNA, the CDR3 is TGTGCCAGCAGTTACTCAAGCCTCGGACAGCCCTATGGCTACACCTTC. It specifies CASSYSSLGQPYGYTF.

The rearrangement joins TRBV11-3 to TRBJ2-5; 12 bases match TRBD1. CDR3 length: 18 amino acids. Losses at the gene ends were 0 bases for V and 6 bases for J; bases not matched to a gene: 11. From germline, CDR1 is SGHNT and CDR2 YENEEA. In DNA, the CDR3 is TGTGCCAGCAGCTTAGATCAGGGCGGGACAGGGGGCACGAAGACCCAGTACTTC. This encodes CASSLDQGGTGGTKTQYF.

The chain recombines TRBV6-1 with TRBJ2-5; 8 bases map to TRBD2. V lost 6 bases to trimming and J lost 3 bases; unmatched junction nucleotides: 3. CDR1 and CDR2 from the germline V gene are MNHNS and SASEGT. The CDR3 spans 13 residues. CDR3 residues: CASSSRGEETQYF. DNA of the CDR3: TGTGCCAGCAGCTCGCGGGGGGAAGAGACCCAGTACTTC.

This rearrangement joins TRBV12-3 or TRBV12-4 to TRBJ2-4; maybe TRBD2 (5 bases). The CDR3 covers 11 residues. The V and J ends lost 6 bases and 13 bases respectively, with 13 bases between them. In DNA form, the CDR3 reads TGTGCCAGCAGCGATTTGAGGGTGCAGTACTTC. This sequence encodes CASSDLRVQYF.

The chain carries TRBV5-4 and TRBJ2-5, with D tentatively TRBD2 (6 bases). In germline, CDR1 is SGHNT, CDR2 YYREEE (reference sequence). CDR3 length equals 16 residues. Trimming shortened V by 0 bases and J by 1 base, and 13 bases separated the two germline ends. The CDR3 DNA reads as TGTGCCAGCAGCTTGGGGAGGGGTGTAGGCCAAGAGACCCAGTACTTC. Translation: CASSLGRGVGQETQYF.

V is TRBV29-1 and J is TRBJ2-5; 10 bases map to TRBD2. CDR1 and CDR2 from the germline V gene are SQVTM and ANQGSEA. The CDR3 has 14 residues. V lost 6 bases and J lost 3; bases outside the gene matches: 7. Here the CDR3 reads CSVARSGGEETQYF. The CDR3 coding sequence is TGCAGCGTCGCCCGCAGCGGGGGGGAAGAGACCCAGTACTTC.

The V and J genes are TRBV11-3 and TRBJ2-7; TRBD2 agrees at 7 bases. Germline CDR1 reads SGHNT; CDR2 reads YENEEA. The CDR3 extends over 13 amino acids. With V trimmed by 5 bases and J by 2 bases, 3 bases remained unmatched. The CDR3 bases are TGTGCCAGCAGCCGCGGACTAGCCTACGAGCAGTACTTC. It encodes CASSRGLAYEQYF.

This clone was seen only once. V gene TRBV9 combines with J gene TRBJ1-5, with 10 bases matching TRBD1. The CDR3 sequence is 15 residues long. From germline, CDR1 is SGDLS and CDR2 YYNGEE. V was clipped by 3 bases and J by 5 bases; unmatched bases: 5. CDR3: CASSATGTGDQPQHF. DNA of the CDR3: TGTGCCAGCAGCGCAACCGGGACAGGGGATCAGCCCCAGCATTTT.

The chain is built from TRBV9 and TRBJ2-1, with TRBD1 identical over 7 bases. This CDR3 is built from 13 residues. V lost 3 bases to trimming and J lost 7 bases; unmatched junction nucleotides: 4. CDR1 is SGDLS and CDR2 is YYNGEE in the germline V gene. CDR3 residues: CASSGGQRNEQFF. The DNA for the CDR3 is TGTGCCAGCAGCGGGGGACAGAGGAATGAGCAGTTCTTC.

The chain has TRBV19 and TRBJ1-2, with TRBD1 identical over 8 bases. The CDR3 runs to 16 residues. V was pared by 7 bases and J by 5 bases, with 15 bases of the junction left unmatched. Per germline, CDR1 LNHDA and CDR2 SQIVND (reference sequence). DNA of the CDR3: TGTGCCAGTACCACAACCCGACAGGGGTTCGGGTATGGCTACACCTTC. This gives the protein CASTTTRQGFGYGYTF.

V and J are TRBV7-6 and TRBJ2-1, with D possibly TRBD2 on 5 matching bases. Germline lookup yields CDR1 SGHVS and CDR2 FNYEAQ. Trimming stripped 4 bases from V and 8 bases from J, with 18 bases between. There are 15 residues in the CDR3. The CDR3 DNA reads as TGTGCCAGCAGCTCCCCCTGGGGAGCTAGGGATGAGCAGTTCTTC. Protein sequence: CASSSPWGARDEQFF.